These 31 T cell receptor beta chains share one sample of origin, sequenced in a study of T cells in Graves' hyperthyroidism and ophthalmopathy (dated by TCRdb to about 2019). Library prep was done by multiplex PCR. TCRdb records Illumina HiSeq 2000 as the sequencer. The TCR beta CDR3 regions were amplified from RNA transcripts. The TCR CDR3 was subjected to a first round of RT-PCR using the HTBI primer set and the Qiagen OneStep RT-PCR kit. The raw public data were reprocessed by TCRdb itself: fastp quality trimming at Q25, MiXCR clonotype calling, in-frame beta chains only. Rows with one shared CDR3 protein collapse into an entry with the most common genes and DNA. The sample includes under 250,000 distinct CDR3 sequences, with about 15% observed a single time. Approximately 50% of the sample is taken by the ten largest. Sequenced: blood. The receptors derive from a man in his fifties with Graves' hyperthyroidism.

This clonotype was counted ten times or more. CDR3 sequence reads: CASSSSGGGELFF. The CDR3 DNA reads as TGTGCCAGCAGCAGTAGCGGGGGCGGGGAGCTGTTTTTT. The chain employs TRBV7-3 and TRBJ2-2; 9 bases agree with TRBD2. Trimming cost V 5 bases and J 7 bases; bases outside gene matches: 2. CDR3 length: 13 residues. CDR1 is SGHTA and CDR2 is FQGTGA in the germline V gene.

This clonotype showed up many times. The rearrangement joins TRBV12-3 or TRBV12-4 to TRBJ1-1; a possible D gene is TRBD1 (6 bases). V was cut by 3 bases and J by 10 bases, with 15 bases left in between. This CDR3 is built from 13 residues. As DNA, the CDR3 is TGTGCCAGCAGTTTGACAGGAATATATGTAGCTTTCTTT. It translates to CASSLTGIYVAFF.

This clonotype has more than one count but fewer than ten. The gene calls are TRBV28 and TRBJ2-7, with 11 bases fitting TRBD2. Germline assignment: CDR1 MDHEN and CDR2 SYDVKM. The length of the CDR3 is 15 residues. V lost 5 bases, J lost 4 bases, and 7 bases stayed unmatched. CDR3 DNA: TGTGCCAGCAGTCATGCGGGACTAGCGGTGTACGAGCAGTACTTC. This sequence encodes CASSHAGLAVYEQYF.

The gene calls are TRBV10-3 and TRBJ2-3; D not certain. The ends were cut back, 10 bases at V and 7 bases at J, with 18 bases in the middle. The CDR3 is made up of 13 amino acids. Germline V lookup: CDR1 ENHRY, CDR2 SYGVKD. The CDR3 DNA reads TGTGCCACCCGTCTCGGATTGGGGAATACGCAGTATTTT. Protein sequence: CATRLGLGNTQYF.

The chain has TRBV7-2 and TRBJ2-2; D gene unclear. The CDR3 is 13 amino acids. The V end lost 2 bases, the J end lost 6 bases, and 7 bases lay between the germline ends. CDR1 and CDR2 (germline): SGHTA, FQGNSA. CDR3 sequence: CASSLFSPGELFF. The CDR3 DNA is TGTGCCAGCAGCTTATTCTCCCCCGGGGAGCTGTTTTTT. The full variable domain, in which reference TRBV7-2 and TRBJ2-2 provide the parts outside the CDR3, is GAGVSQSPSNKVTEKGKDVELRCDPISGHTALYWYRQSLGQGLEFLIYFQGNSAPDKSGLPSDRFSAERTGGSVSTLTIQRTQQEDSAVYLCASSLFSPGELFFGEGSRLTVL.

This clonotype showed up just a few times. The chain employs TRBV5-1 and TRBJ2-5; D may be TRBD2 (7 bases). Germline lookup yields CDR1 SGHRS and CDR2 YFSETQ. There are 14 residues in the CDR3. V dropped 2 bases and J dropped 2 bases, with 10 bases sitting between them. CDR3 in amino acids: CASSFGGQQETQYF. For the CDR3, the DNA is TGCGCCAGCAGCTTCGGGGGGCAACAAGAGACCCAGTACTTC.

This clonotype has a count of ten or more. The chain carries TRBV10-3 and TRBJ2-5, with D possibly matching TRBD1 (5 bases). Germline V CDR1 and CDR2: ENHRY, SYGVKD. There are 15 residues in the CDR3. Deletions cut 4 bases from V and 5 bases from J, with 17 bases between. The CDR3 reads CAISAPDSAGETQYF. The CDR3 region has the DNA TGTGCCATCAGTGCCCCCGACTCGGCAGGGGAGACCCAGTACTTC.

This clonotype occurred many times. This sequence joins TRBV27 and TRBJ1-2, with D tentatively TRBD1 (5 bases). Germline values: CDR1 MNHEY, CDR2 SMNVEV (reference sequence). This CDR3 is 14 amino acids long. The ends were cut back, 6 bases at V and 5 bases at J, with 16 bases in the middle. The CDR3 here is CASRFSAGPYGYTF. DNA for the CDR3: TGTGCCAGCAGGTTCTCGGCGGGACCTTATGGCTACACCTTC.

Many counts were recorded for this clonotype. The V and J genes are TRBV5-1 and TRBJ2-2; weak D call: TRBD1 (6 bases). V was clipped by 3 bases and J by 1 base, with 7 bases between them. Germline assignment: CDR1 SGHRS and CDR2 YFSETQ. This CDR3 has 14 residues. In nucleotides, the CDR3 is TGCGCCAGCAGCTCGGGACAGAACACCGGGGAGCTGTTTTTT. Its translation is CASSSGQNTGELFF.

This clonotype has ten or more counts. The genes are TRBV11-2 and TRBJ2-3; TRBD1 aligns across 8 bases. After removal of 5 bases from V and 0 bases from J, the junction contained 19 bases not matched to a gene. The CDR3 sequence is 20 residues long. Germline CDR1 is SGHAT and CDR2 is FQNNGV. The CDR3, as DNA: TGTGCCAGCAGCCCGGAGGGCAGGGGGCGCCTCCCGACTAGCACAGATACGCAGTATTTT. Amino acid sequence: CASSPEGRGRLPTSTDTQYF.

This rearrangement joins TRBV30 to TRBJ2-2; possibly TRBD2 for D (6 bases). The V and J ends lost 2 bases and 13 bases respectively, with 17 bases between them. Germline V gene data show CDR1 as GTSNPN and CDR2 as SVGIG (reference sequence). The CDR3 is made up of 13 amino acids. The CDR3 protein is CAWSPRPGRRLFF. CDR3 nucleotides: TGTGCCTGGAGTCCACGACCGGGGAGGCGGCTGTTTTTT. The full variable domain, with the rest looked up from reference TRBV30 and TRBJ2-2, is SQTIHQWPATLVQPVGSPLSLECTVEGTSNPNLYWYRQAAGRGLQLLFYSVGIGQISSEVPQNLSASRPQDRQFILSSKKLLLSDSGFYLCAWSPRPGRRLFFGEGSRLTVL.

In this sample, this clonotype turned up once. This sequence may be a read error, since a much larger clone differs from it by one base. This chain connects TRBV3-1 to TRBJ2-3, with 9 bases fitting TRBD2. This CDR3 has 16 amino acids. In germline, CDR1 is LGHDT, CDR2 YNNKEL (reference sequence). DNA of the CDR3: TGTGCCAGCAGCTTACGGGCGGGAGGGCCCACAGATGCGCAGTATTTT. Its protein is CASSLRAGGPTDAQYF.

The chain uses TRBV10-3 and TRBJ2-3; D perhaps matches TRBD2 (5 bases). CDR1 is ENHRY and CDR2 is SYGVKD in the germline V gene. Deletions cut 11 bases from V and 0 bases from J, with 21 bases between. The CDR3 is 16 amino acids. CDR3 sequence: CAVKKLLASSTDTQYF. In DNA, the CDR3 is TGTGCCGTCAAAAAGCTGTTAGCGAGTAGCACAGATACGCAGTATTTT.

This clonotype was observed at least ten times. The V call is TRBV27, the J call TRBJ1-1; D ambiguous. CDR1 is MNHEY and CDR2 is SMNVEV in the germline V gene (reference sequence). Between the trimmed V and J ends, which lost 8 bases and 4 bases, there was a span of 20 bases. The CDR3 runs to 15 residues. The CDR3 bases are TGTGCCAGCGGGCAGCGCCTGGGTTTTGGCACTGAAGCTTTCTTT. This translates into CASGQRLGFGTEAFF.

V usage is TRBV28 and J usage is TRBJ1-5; perhaps TRBD1 as D (5 bases). The germline gives CDR1 MDHEN, CDR2 SYDVKM. The CDR3 has 19 residues. Trimming cost V 2 bases and J 4 bases, with 24 bases left between them. CDR3: CASSLRNFREGRRNQPQHF. The CDR3 nucleotides are TGTGCCAGCAGTTTAAGAAACTTTCGAGAGGGGAGGAGAAATCAGCCCCAGCATTTT.

The V and J genes are TRBV11-2 and TRBJ2-5, with TRBD1 as a possible D gene (6 bases). The CDR3 length is 14 residues. Looked up from germline, CDR1 is SGHAT and CDR2 is FQNNGV. The V end lost 5 bases, the J end lost 2 bases, and 12 bases lay between the germline ends. The CDR3 nucleotides are TGTGCCAGCAGCCTATATACAGGGCAAGAGACCCAGTACTTC. The encoded protein is CASSLYTGQETQYF.

This clonotype was observed many times. The chain links TRBV18 to TRBJ1-5, with D maybe TRBD1 (6 bases). V dropped 3 bases and J dropped 7 bases, with 10 bases sitting between them. The CDR3 spans 13 residues. Per germline, CDR1 KGHSH and CDR2 LQKENI. The CDR3 sequence is CASSPEGEQPQHF. CDR3 bases: TGTGCCAGCTCACCGGAGGGGGAACAGCCCCAGCATTTT.

This clonotype has a handful of counts. This chain joins TRBV28 and TRBJ1-4, with D uncertain. Germline CDR1 is MDHEN and CDR2 is SYDVKM. Between the trimmed V and J ends, which lost 2 bases and 5 bases, there was a span of 9 bases. The CDR3 runs to 14 residues. CDR3 in DNA: TGTGCCAGCAGTTTACAGGAGGAGAATGAAAAACTGTTTTTT. It specifies CASSLQEENEKLFF.

This clonotype was seen only a few times. As DNA, the CDR3 is TGCGCCAGCAGCGTGGCTGATCCTGGGGCCAACGTCCTGACTTTC. It yields the protein CASSVADPGANVLTF. V gene TRBV5-1 combines with J gene TRBJ2-6; D is undetermined. Germline CDR1 and CDR2: SGHRS and YFSETQ. The CDR3 has 15 amino acids. V was cut by 4 bases and J by 2 bases, with 10 bases left in between.

This clonotype showed up many times. The gene calls are TRBV11-2 and TRBJ2-5, with 8 bases that match TRBD2. The CDR3 contains 14 residues. V shed 4 bases and J 2 bases; nucleotides not matched to a gene: 3. CDR1 is SGHAT and CDR2 is FQNNGV in the germline V gene. CDR3 nucleotide sequence: TGTGCCAGCAGCTCCAGACTAGCGCAAGAGACCCAGTACTTC. Translated, it gives CASSSRLAQETQYF.

This clonotype was counted a few times. The rearrangement joins TRBV28 to TRBJ1-4; D perhaps matches TRBD1 (6 bases). Looked up from germline, CDR1 is MDHEN and CDR2 is SYDVKM. This CDR3 contains 14 residues. Deletions cut 6 bases from V and 4 bases from J, with 12 bases between. The CDR3 sequence is CASSLGGINEKLFF. For the CDR3, the DNA is TGTGCCAGCAGCCTAGGGGGTATTAATGAAAAACTGTTTTTT. Filled out from reference TRBV28 and TRBJ1-4, the complete variable domain reads DVKVTQSSRYLVKRTGEKVFLECVQDMDHENMFWYRQDPGLGLRLIYFSYDVKMKEKGDIPEGYSVSREKKERFSLILESASTNQTSMYLCASSLGGINEKLFFGSGTQLSVL.

Note on this clonotype: A much bigger clone sits one base away, suggesting this may be a read error. This chain links TRBV20-1 with TRBJ2-7; a possible D gene is TRBD1 (5 bases). The CDR3 consists of 13 residues. The V end lost 0 bases, the J end lost 3 bases, and 9 bases lay between the germline ends. Germline CDR1 is DFQATT and CDR2 is SNEGSKA (reference sequence). The CDR3 bases are TGCAGTGCTAGAGAACAGGTGTTCTACGAGCAGTACTTC. It yields the protein CSAREQVFYEQYF.

The J gene is TRBJ2-7, the V gene TRBV4-2; 9 nucleotides agree with TRBD1. The germline V gene encodes CDR1 LGHNA and CDR2 YNFKEQ. This CDR3 has 16 amino acids. The V segment lost 3 bases and the J segment 9 bases; nucleotides outside the gene matches: 15. The CDR3 reads CASSQVSGTGFNGQYF. The CDR3 DNA reads TGTGCCAGCAGCCAGGTTTCCGGGACAGGGTTTAACGGGCAGTACTTC.

This clonotype was seen many times. This chain joins TRBV28 and TRBJ2-6, with 9 nucleotides matching TRBD1. Looked up from germline, CDR1 is MDHEN and CDR2 is SYDVKM. CDR3 length equals 17 residues. The trim removed 5 bases at V and 0 bases at J, leaving 5 bases unmatched. Here the CDR3 reads CASSRPGQGSGANVLTF. DNA for the CDR3: TGTGCCAGCAGTCGTCCGGGACAGGGCTCTGGGGCCAACGTCCTGACTTTC.

This clonotype was counted only a few times. V usage is TRBV4-1 and J usage is TRBJ2-3; 10 nucleotides align to TRBD2. With 4 bases clipped from V and 5 bases from J, the junction kept 12 bases outside the gene matches. Germline V gives CDR1 MGHRA, CDR2 YSYEKL. The CDR3 runs 17 residues. The CDR3, as DNA: TGCGCCAGCAGCCTCAAAGGACTAGCGGACCCAGGAGATACGCAGTATTTT. Translated, it gives CASSLKGLADPGDTQYF.

This clonotype was counted many times. The rearrangement joins TRBV11-1 to TRBJ2-7; 8 positions agree with TRBD2. Looked up from germline, CDR1 is SGHAT and CDR2 is FQDESV (reference sequence). The V gene end was trimmed by 7 bases and the J gene end by 0 bases; junction bases not matched to a gene: 5. The CDR3 spans 14 residues. The DNA for the CDR3 is TGTGCCAGCAACCCAGGACTAGCCTCCTACGAGCAGTACTTC. Amino acids: CASNPGLASYEQYF.

This clonotype came up many times. The V gene is TRBV11-3, the J gene TRBJ2-1; either TRBD1 or TRBD2 may fit D (6 bases each). From germline, CDR1 is SGHNT and CDR2 YENEEA. This CDR3 comprises 15 residues. V was shortened by 1 base and J by 5 bases, with 12 bases between the two germline ends. CDR3 bases: TGTGCCAGCAGCTTAGGGGACGGGGGCCACAATGAGCAGTTCTTC. Translating gives CASSLGDGGHNEQFF.

At least ten counts were recorded for this clonotype. The V gene is TRBV6-1, the J gene TRBJ2-7; D perhaps matches TRBD1 (6 bases). V lost 3 bases and J 4 bases, leaving 16 bases between the germline ends. CDR1 is MNHNS, CDR2 SASEGT, per germline. This CDR3 comprises 15 residues. In DNA, the CDR3 is TGTGCCAGCAGTGAGGGACACCTGAGGATATACGAGCAGTACTTC. This encodes CASSEGHLRIYEQYF.

This clonotype appeared many times. The chain combines TRBV27 with TRBJ1-5; 10 bases agree with TRBD1. CDR1 is MNHEY, CDR2 SMNVEV, per germline (reference sequence). The CDR3 loop spans 17 amino acids. The J segment lost 5 bases and the V segment lost 6 bases, leaving 13 bases of the junction unmatched. The CDR3 here is CASSKQRQGARYQPQHF. For the CDR3, the DNA is TGTGCCAGCAGCAAACAGCGACAGGGGGCCCGTTATCAGCCCCAGCATTTT.

The chain couples TRBV4-2 to TRBJ1-2, with D possibly being TRBD1 (6 bases). This CDR3 has 16 residues. Germline CDR1 and CDR2: LGHNA and YNFKEQ. V gave up 1 base and J gave up 2 bases, with 14 bases separating them. The CDR3 sequence: CASSQAFGQQNYGYTF. Here the CDR3 DNA reads TGTGCCAGCAGCCAAGCCTTCGGACAGCAAAACTATGGCTACACCTTC.

The chain employs TRBV9 and TRBJ2-5; D gene unclear. Looked up from germline, CDR1 is SGDLS and CDR2 is YYNGEE. CDR3 size: 16 residues. The V and J ends lost 0 bases and 5 bases respectively, with 17 bases between them. The CDR3 DNA reads TGTGCCAGCAGCGTAGAAGTTTCCGATCGGATGGAGACCCAGTACTTC. Translating it yields CASSVEVSDRMETQYF. Together with reference TRBV9 and TRBJ2-5, the CDR3 gives the full variable domain: DSGVTQTPKHLITATGQRVTLRCSPRSGDLSVYWYQQSLDQGLQFLIQYYNGEERAKGNILERFSAQQFPDLHSELNLSSLELGDSALYFCASSVEVSDRMETQYFGPGTRLLVL.